The 30 T cell receptor beta chains reported below all come from one sample, sequenced in a study of blood T cell repertoires in COVID-19. Method: immunoSEQ multiplex PCR; TCRdb's copy keeps in-frame clones and lacks some. The sample records 75,000 to 95,000 clones, around 84% being singletons. The sequencing input was peripheral blood. Receptor source: a man aged 60-69 years with acute or convalescent COVID-19.

This sequence joins TRBV7-8 and TRBJ2-5; TRBD2 agrees at 10 bases. The germline CDR1 and CDR2 sequences are SGHVS and FQNEAQ. CDR3 size: 17 residues. With V trimmed by 1 base and J by 3 bases, 8 bases remained unmatched. Written as DNA, the CDR3 is TGTGCCAGCAGCTTAGGGGTGCTAGCGGGGGTTAAAGAGACCCAGTACTTC. Protein sequence: CASSLGVLAGVKETQYF.

The chain employs TRBV5-6 and TRBJ2-2, with 13 bases that match TRBD2. Germline values: CDR1 SGHDT, CDR2 YYEEEE. The V and J ends lost 2 bases and 4 bases, in that order; junction bases with no gene match: 2. The CDR3 consists of 16 residues. Here the CDR3 DNA reads TGTGCCAGCAGCTTCGGACTAGCGGGGGTCACCGGGGAGCTGTTTTTT. This sequence encodes CASSFGLAGVTGELFF.

This chain uses TRBV7-2 with TRBJ2-7; TRBD2 matches 7 bases. The CDR3 has 14 residues. The V gene end was trimmed by 6 bases and the J gene end by 0 bases; junction bases not matched to a gene: 5. Per germline, CDR1 SGHTA and CDR2 FQGNSA. CDR3 protein: CASRRGTDSYEQYF. The CDR3, as DNA: TGTGCCAGCAGGCGGGGGACGGACTCCTACGAGCAGTACTTC.

The chain has TRBV19 and TRBJ1-6, with 8 bases fitting TRBD1. The junction had 5 bases not matched to a gene; V was cut back by 5 bases and J by 5 bases. This CDR3 comprises 15 residues. Germline CDR1 and CDR2: LNHDA and SQIVND (reference sequence). CDR3 in amino acids: CASSPQDRDNSPLHF. The CDR3 coding sequence is TGTGCCAGTAGTCCTCAGGACAGGGATAATTCACCCCTCCACTTT.

CDR3 in amino acids: CASSHSSGGSRDTQYF. Here the CDR3 DNA reads TGCGCCAGCAGCCATTCTAGCGGGGGGTCCAGGGATACGCAGTATTTT. The J gene is TRBJ2-3, the V gene TRBV5-1; 11 bases match TRBD2. The length of the CDR3 is 16 residues. Germline V gene data show CDR1 as SGHRS and CDR2 as YFSETQ. V trimming: 4 bases; J trimming: 6 bases; junction bases outside the gene matches: 10.

CDR3 DNA: TGCAGTGCTAGTCAACCGAGCTCCACTGAAGCTTTCTTT. Translation gives CSASQPSSTEAFF. The chain links TRBV20-1 to TRBJ1-1; D is uncertain. Germline CDR1 reads DFQATT; CDR2 reads SNEGSKA (reference sequence). The V end was cut by 3 bases, the J end by 4 bases, with 12 bases between. The CDR3 contains 13 residues.

The rearrangement uses TRBV7-2 and TRBJ1-2; possible D gene TRBD1, 5 bases. This CDR3 is built from 17 residues. V lost 5 bases, J lost 0 bases, and 19 bases lay in between. Looked up from germline, CDR1 is SGHTA and CDR2 is FQGNSA. The CDR3 region is CASSRWPGQLSNYGYTF. Here the CDR3 DNA reads TGTGCCAGCAGCCGTTGGCCAGGGCAACTTTCTAACTATGGCTACACCTTC.

This chain joins TRBV19 and TRBJ1-6; 8 bases line up with TRBD1. Germline CDR1 LNHDA, CDR2 SQIVND (reference sequence). Trimming at V came to 5 bases and at J to 5 bases, leaving 5 bases not matched to a gene. This CDR3 region has 15 residues. CDR3 sequence reads: CASSAWTGNNSPLHF. CDR3 sequence (DNA): TGTGCCAGTAGTGCCTGGACAGGGAATAATTCACCCCTCCACTTT.

The rearrangement links TRBV10-2 to TRBJ1-1; D perhaps matches TRBD1 (6 bases). Germline V gene data show CDR1 as WSHSY and CDR2 as SAAADI. The V gene lost 5 bases and the J gene lost 1 base, with 8 bases spanning the gap. The length of the CDR3 is 13 residues. The CDR3 loop reads CASSTGTNTEAFF. The CDR3 coding sequence is TGCGCCAGCAGTACAGGGACGAACACTGAAGCTTTCTTT.

The genes are TRBV19 and TRBJ2-2; D perhaps matches TRBD2 (7 bases). There are 14 residues in the CDR3. Germline CDR1 is LNHDA and CDR2 is SQIVND (reference sequence). The V and J ends lost 3 bases and 4 bases respectively, with 9 bases between them. CDR3 amino acids: CASSIGGRTGELFF. The CDR3 nucleotides are TGTGCCAGTAGTATCGGGGGGCGCACCGGGGAGCTGTTTTTT.

The genes are TRBV19 and TRBJ2-1; D unclear. Per the germline V gene, CDR1 is LNHDA and CDR2 is SQIVND (reference sequence). CDR3 length: 12 amino acids. Trimming pared 4 bases from V and 5 bases from J, leaving 6 bases between. CDR3 residues: CASSTGNNEQFF. The DNA of the CDR3 is TGTGCCAGTAGTACAGGAAACAATGAGCAGTTCTTC.

The chain is built from TRBV30 and TRBJ1-2; TRBD1 matches at 9 bases. This CDR3 contains 14 residues. Per germline, CDR1 GTSNPN and CDR2 SVGIG (reference sequence). Trimming took 0 bases from V and 7 from J; bases not matched to a gene: 6. DNA of the CDR3: TGTGCCTGGAGTGTTTACAGGGGGCTCGGTGGCTACACCTTC. This sequence encodes CAWSVYRGLGGYTF.

This chain connects TRBV7-9 to TRBJ2-3, with TRBD1 matching over 9 bases. The CDR3 has 16 amino acids. Trimming removed 4 bases from V and 2 bases from J; junction bases left unmatched: 7. Germline values: CDR1 SEHNR, CDR2 FQNEAQ (reference sequence). DNA of the CDR3: TGTGCCAGCAGCTCGATCGGGACAGGGTACACAGATACGCAGTATTTT. It is translated as CASSSIGTGYTDTQYF.

The chain joins TRBV3-1 (or the pseudogene TRBV3-2) to TRBJ2-3; 8 bases agree with TRBD1. The V gene's germline CDR1 is LGHDT and CDR2 YNNKEL (reference sequence). CDR3 size: 15 residues. J gave up 2 bases and V 6 bases, and 7 bases lay outside the gene matches. The CDR3 DNA follows: TGTGCCAGCAGGCGTAACAGGGGGAACACAGATACGCAGTATTTT. Amino acid sequence: CASRRNRGNTDTQYF.

This chain joins TRBV7-7 and TRBJ2-1; a possible D gene is TRBD1 (5 bases). From germline, CDR1 is SSHAT and CDR2 FNYEAQ (reference sequence). The CDR3 has 14 residues. Trimming cost V 1 base and J 9 bases, with 13 bases left between them. The CDR3 region has the DNA TGTGCCAGCAGCTTAGGCCAGGGCCCCTTTGAGCAGTTCTTC. Protein product: CASSLGQGPFEQFF.

The chain has TRBV3-1 (or the pseudogene TRBV3-2) and TRBJ2-5; TRBD1 matches 9 bases. The ends lost 2 bases at V and 10 bases at J; junction bases unmatched: 11. This CDR3 has 15 residues. Germline CDR1 reads LGHDT; CDR2 reads YNNKEL (reference sequence). CDR3 bases: TGTGCCAGCAGCCAATTAAGGACAGGGGTGTCGGACCAGTACTTC. It yields the protein CASSQLRTGVSDQYF.

The genes are TRBV7-9 and TRBJ1-5, with 7 positions matching TRBD1. Germline V lookup: CDR1 SEHNR, CDR2 FQNEAQ (reference sequence). With V trimmed by 5 bases and J by 2 bases, 3 bases remained unmatched. CDR3 size: 14 residues. CDR3 residues: CASSQDRGNQPQHF. The CDR3 nucleotides are TGTGCCAGCAGCCAAGACAGGGGCAATCAGCCCCAGCATTTT.

The gene calls are TRBV7-2 and TRBJ2-3; weak D call: TRBD1 (6 bases). V lost 5 bases and J lost 2, with 14 bases in between. Looked up from germline, CDR1 is SGHTA and CDR2 is FQGNSA. This CDR3 comprises 15 residues. The CDR3 protein is CASSLRQETTDTQYF. Here the CDR3 DNA reads TGTGCCAGCAGCCTAAGACAGGAGACCACAGATACGCAGTATTTT.

The CDR3 DNA reads TGCGCCAGCAGCCAGAACAGTCCCCGAAATTCACCCCTCCACTTT. This translates into CASSQNSPRNSPLHF. This chain uses TRBV5-1 with TRBJ1-6, with D unresolved. V shed 4 bases and J shed 7 bases, with 15 bases lying between them. Looked up from germline, CDR1 is SGHRS and CDR2 is YFSETQ. The CDR3 is 15 amino acids.

This chain connects TRBV15 to TRBJ1-4; D is undetermined. V lost 1 base to trimming and J lost 7 bases, with 16 bases between them. CDR3 length: 16 amino acids. CDR1 LNHNV and CDR2 YYDKDF come from the germline V gene (reference sequence). CDR3 region: CATSRGEGPGGEKLFF. CDR3 coding DNA: TGTGCCACCAGCAGAGGAGAAGGGCCAGGAGGTGAAAAACTGTTTTTT.

J is TRBJ2-7 and V is TRBV5-4, with a tentative D call TRBD1 (5 bases). The CDR3 is 18 amino acids. Germline assignment: CDR1 SGHNT and CDR2 YYREEE (reference sequence). The ends were cut back, 1 base at V and 3 bases at J, with 23 bases in the middle. This CDR3 reads CASSLRLMVPGKGYEQYV. CDR3 nucleotides: TGTGCCAGCAGCTTGAGGCTGATGGTCCCAGGGAAAGGCTACGAGCAGTACGTC.

The chain uses TRBV21-1 and TRBJ1-2; the table gives TRBD1 as D, unverified against the DNA. TRBV21-1 is marked as a pseudogene. The CDR3 is 17 amino acids. CDR3 DNA: TGTGCCAGCAGCAGACATTATGGACAGGGAGTTAACTATGGCTACACCTTC. The encoded protein is CASSRHYGQGVNYGYTF.

This clone was detected once. This chain links TRBV7-6 with TRBJ1-1; 12 bases fit TRBD1. This CDR3 is 16 amino acids long. The germline V gene has CDR1 SGHVS and CDR2 FNYEAQ. J gave up 3 bases and V 5 bases, and 7 bases lay outside the gene matches. The CDR3 DNA sequence: TGTGCCAGCAGCGGGACAGGGGGCGGCATGGACACTGAAGCTTTCTTT. This encodes CASSGTGGGMDTEAFF. The variable domain in full, with the rest retrieved from reference TRBV7-6 and TRBJ1-1, is GAGVSQSPRYKVTKRGQDVALRCDPISGHVSLYWYRQALGQGPEFLTYFNYEAQQDKSGLPNDRFSAERPEGSISTLTIQRTEQRDSAMYRCASSGTGGGMDTEAFFGQGTRLTVV.

This chain links TRBV24-1 with TRBJ2-3; the match to TRBD2 covers 13 bases. The ends lost 0 bases at V and 6 bases at J; junction bases unmatched: 5. CDR1 is KGHDR, CDR2 SFDVKD, per germline. The CDR3 covers 17 residues. This chain's CDR3 is CATSDLTSGGALDTQYF. The DNA for the CDR3 is TGTGCCACCAGTGATTTGACTAGCGGGGGGGCCTTGGATACGCAGTATTTT.

The V gene is TRBV20-1, the J gene TRBJ2-2; D unresolved. Trimming took 6 bases from V and 4 from J, leaving 6 bases between them. Germline CDR1 and CDR2: DFQATT and SNEGSKA (reference sequence). The CDR3 consists of 11 residues. This CDR3 is CSAPFTGELFF. The CDR3 region has the DNA TGCAGTGCCCCCTTCACCGGGGAGCTGTTTTTT.

The rearrangement uses TRBV7-2 and TRBJ1-2; D gene ambiguous. Germline CDR1 SGHTA, CDR2 FQGNSA. Trimming pared 2 bases from V and 5 bases from J, leaving 12 bases between. This CDR3 has 14 amino acids. The CDR3 loop is CASSLNSGSYGYTF. The CDR3 nucleotides read TGTGCCAGCAGCTTAAATTCAGGATCTTATGGCTACACCTTC. Based on the CDR3 plus reference TRBV7-2 and TRBJ1-2, the full variable domain is GAGVSQSPSNKVTEKGKDVELRCDPISGHTALYWYRQSLGQGLEFLIYFQGNSAPDKSGLPSDRFSAERTGGSVSTLTIQRTQQEDSAVYLCASSLNSGSYGYTFGSGTRLTVV.

The chain couples TRBV5-1 to TRBJ2-7, with TRBD1 identical over 9 bases. The V gene end was trimmed by 1 base and the J gene end by 5 bases; junction bases not matched to a gene: 1. CDR3 length equals 13 residues. Germline CDR1 is SGHRS and CDR2 is YFSETQ. CDR3 nucleotides: TGCGCCAGCAGCTTGACAGGGGGCGACGAGCAGTACGTC. It encodes CASSLTGGDEQYV.

For the CDR3, the DNA is TGTGCCAGCTCATCAAGGACAGGGTGGAACACTGAAGCTTTCTTT. This translates into CASSSRTGWNTEAFF. This chain joins TRBV18 and TRBJ1-1; TRBD1 matches at 8 bases. CDR1 is KGHSH, CDR2 LQKENI, per germline. The CDR3 runs 15 residues. The J segment lost 1 base and the V segment lost 5 bases, leaving 6 bases of the junction unmatched.

The CDR3 DNA reads as TGTGCCAGCAGTGAAGAGGGGGCACCAAATCAGCCCCAGCATTTT. Protein product: CASSEEGAPNQPQHF. The J gene is TRBJ1-5, the V gene TRBV2; the match to TRBD1 covers 7 bases. This CDR3 contains 15 residues. The germline gives CDR1 SNHLY, CDR2 FYNNEI. Trimming took 1 base from V and 4 from J; bases not matched to a gene: 4.

V is TRBV5-1 and J is TRBJ1-1; unclear D gene. Trimming stripped 1 base from V and 1 base from J, with 5 bases between. Germline V CDR1 and CDR2: SGHRS, YFSETQ. CDR3 length: 13 residues. CDR3 amino acids: CASSLRENTEAFF. DNA of the CDR3: TGCGCCAGCAGCTTGAGAGAGAACACTGAAGCTTTCTTT.